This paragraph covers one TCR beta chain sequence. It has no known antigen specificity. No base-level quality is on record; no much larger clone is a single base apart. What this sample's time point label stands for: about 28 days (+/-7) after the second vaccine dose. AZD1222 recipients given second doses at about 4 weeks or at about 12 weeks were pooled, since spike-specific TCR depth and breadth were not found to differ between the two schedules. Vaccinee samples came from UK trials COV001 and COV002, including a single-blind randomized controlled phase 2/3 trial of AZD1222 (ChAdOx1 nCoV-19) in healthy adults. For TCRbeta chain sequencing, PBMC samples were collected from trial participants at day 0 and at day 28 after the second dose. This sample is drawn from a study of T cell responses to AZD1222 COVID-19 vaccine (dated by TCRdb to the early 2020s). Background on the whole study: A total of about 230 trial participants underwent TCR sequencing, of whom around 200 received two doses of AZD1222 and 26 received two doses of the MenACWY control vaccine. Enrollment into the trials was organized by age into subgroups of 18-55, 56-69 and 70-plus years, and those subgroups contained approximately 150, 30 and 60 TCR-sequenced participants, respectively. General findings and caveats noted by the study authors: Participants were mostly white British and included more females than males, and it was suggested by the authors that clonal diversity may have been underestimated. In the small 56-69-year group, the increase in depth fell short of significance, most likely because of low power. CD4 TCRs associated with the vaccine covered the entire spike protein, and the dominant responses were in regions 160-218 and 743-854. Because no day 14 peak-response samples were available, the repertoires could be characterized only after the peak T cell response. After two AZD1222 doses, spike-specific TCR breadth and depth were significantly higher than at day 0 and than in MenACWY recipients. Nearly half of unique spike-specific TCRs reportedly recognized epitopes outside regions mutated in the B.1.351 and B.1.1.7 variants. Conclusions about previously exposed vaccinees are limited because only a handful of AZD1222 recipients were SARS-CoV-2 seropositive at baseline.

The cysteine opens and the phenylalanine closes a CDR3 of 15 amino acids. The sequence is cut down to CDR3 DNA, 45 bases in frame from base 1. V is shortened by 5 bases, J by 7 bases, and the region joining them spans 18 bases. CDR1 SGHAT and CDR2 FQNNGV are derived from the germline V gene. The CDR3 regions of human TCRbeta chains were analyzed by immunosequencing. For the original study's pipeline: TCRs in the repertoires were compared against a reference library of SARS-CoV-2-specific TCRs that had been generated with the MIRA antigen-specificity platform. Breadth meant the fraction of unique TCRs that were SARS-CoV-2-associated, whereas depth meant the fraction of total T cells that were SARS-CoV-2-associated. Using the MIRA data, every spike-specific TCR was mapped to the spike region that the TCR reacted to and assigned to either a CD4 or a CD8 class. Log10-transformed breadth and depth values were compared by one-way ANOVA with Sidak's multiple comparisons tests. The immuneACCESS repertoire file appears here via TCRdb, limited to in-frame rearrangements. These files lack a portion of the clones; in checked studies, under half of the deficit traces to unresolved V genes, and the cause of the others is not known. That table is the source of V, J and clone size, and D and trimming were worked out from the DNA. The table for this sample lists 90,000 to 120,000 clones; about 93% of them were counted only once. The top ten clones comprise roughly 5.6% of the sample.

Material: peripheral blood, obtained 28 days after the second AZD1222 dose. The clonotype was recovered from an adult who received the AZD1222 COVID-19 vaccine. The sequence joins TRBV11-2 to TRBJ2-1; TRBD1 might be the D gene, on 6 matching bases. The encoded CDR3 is CASSPTRGGLNEQFF. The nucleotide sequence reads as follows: TGTGCCAGCAGCCCCACGCGAGGGGGATTAAATGAGCAGTTCTTC.